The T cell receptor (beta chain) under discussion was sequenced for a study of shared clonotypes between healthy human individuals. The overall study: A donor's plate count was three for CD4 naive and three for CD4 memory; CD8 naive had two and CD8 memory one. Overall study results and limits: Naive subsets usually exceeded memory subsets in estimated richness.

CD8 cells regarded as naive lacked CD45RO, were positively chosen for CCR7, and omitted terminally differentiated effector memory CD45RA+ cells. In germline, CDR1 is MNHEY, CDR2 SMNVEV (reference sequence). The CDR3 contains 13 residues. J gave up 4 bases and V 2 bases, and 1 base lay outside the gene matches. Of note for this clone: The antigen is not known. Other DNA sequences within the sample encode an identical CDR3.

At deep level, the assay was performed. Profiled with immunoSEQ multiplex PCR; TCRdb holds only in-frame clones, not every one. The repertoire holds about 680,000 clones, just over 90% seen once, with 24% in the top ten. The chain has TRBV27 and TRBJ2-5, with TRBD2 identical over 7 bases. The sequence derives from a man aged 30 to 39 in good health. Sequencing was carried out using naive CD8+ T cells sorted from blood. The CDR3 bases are TGTGCCAGCAGTTTAGGGAGGGGAGAGACCCAGTACTTC. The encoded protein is CASSLGRGETQYF.